This entry lists 23 T cell receptor beta chains sequenced from one sample in a study of CD8+ T cells in alopecia areata. Treatment here: oral pan-JAK inhibitor, 5-10 mg twice daily. Extraction of RNA preceded its reverse transcription into cDNA, which served as the sequencing template. Assay used: immunoSEQ multiplex PCR; TCRdb lists only in-frame clones, some missing. The table lists about 120,000 clones, about 50% of them singletons, with roughly 0.5% in the top ten. The source was CD4+ T cells sorted from blood, collected at week 4, from a patient treated with tofacitinib. The receptors originated from a human donor with alopecia areata.

The gene calls are TRBV5-1 and TRBJ2-7, with no clear D. Trimming took 3 bases from V and 0 from J, leaving 10 bases between them. Germline CDR1 reads SGHRS; CDR2 reads YFSETQ. The CDR3 spans 14 residues. This CDR3 reads CASSSLADSYEQYF. The CDR3 region has the DNA TGCGCCAGCAGCTCCCTTGCGGACTCCTACGAGCAGTACTTC.

The chain has TRBV27 and TRBJ2-7; TRBD2 matches at 11 bases. The V gene's germline CDR1 is MNHEY and CDR2 SMNVEV (reference sequence). The CDR3 is 16 amino acids. With 5 bases clipped from V and 3 bases from J, the junction kept 9 bases outside the gene matches. The DNA of the CDR3 is TGTGCCAGCAGTGGACAAAATAGCGGGGGGGACTACGAGCAGTACTTC. This encodes CASSGQNSGGDYEQYF.

The rearrangement joins TRBV5-1 to TRBJ2-1; 10 bases fit TRBD2. From germline, CDR1 is SGHRS and CDR2 YFSETQ. The CDR3 spans 15 residues. Trimming at V came to 6 bases and at J to 1 base, leaving 4 bases not matched to a gene. CDR3 nucleotide sequence: TGCGCCAGCACTTTAGCGGGGGGTTCCTACAATGAGCAGTTCTTC. As protein: CASTLAGGSYNEQFF.

J is TRBJ2-5 and V is TRBV29-1; D perhaps matches TRBD1 (5 bases). This CDR3 is 12 amino acids long. V shed 4 bases and J shed 2 bases, with 8 bases lying between them. CDR1 SQVTM and CDR2 ANQGSEA come from the germline V gene. CDR3 sequence reads: CSVGRQQETQYF. The CDR3 coding sequence is TGCAGCGTTGGTCGACAGCAAGAGACCCAGTACTTC.

This clone was picked up a small number of times. The V gene is TRBV7-9, the J gene TRBJ2-6; no clear D gene. V lost 4 bases, J lost 0 bases, and 7 bases lay in between. Germline V gene data show CDR1 as SEHNR and CDR2 as FQNEAQ (reference sequence). The CDR3 is 15 residues long. CDR3 amino acids: CASSSHASGANVLTF. The CDR3 DNA is TGTGCCAGCAGCTCCCACGCCTCTGGGGCCAACGTCCTGACTTTC.

The chain has TRBV27 and TRBJ2-7, with 11 bases that match TRBD1. Looked up from germline, CDR1 is MNHEY and CDR2 is SMNVEV (reference sequence). CDR3 length: 14 residues. The V gene end was trimmed by 5 bases and the J gene end by 9 bases; junction bases not matched to a gene: 9. The CDR3 bases are TGTGCCAGCAGTACATCCGGGACAGGGGGACTGCAGTACTTC. It is translated as CASSTSGTGGLQYF.

This clone was seen a handful of times. The rearrangement joins TRBV9 to TRBJ2-7, with D possibly matching TRBD2 (6 bases). V gave up 4 bases and J gave up 1 base, with 18 bases separating them. Germline assignment: CDR1 SGDLS and CDR2 YYNGEE. CDR3 size: 16 residues. CDR3 sequence reads: CASSWGVQQDSYEQYF. The DNA for the CDR3 is TGTGCCAGCAGCTGGGGGGTCCAACAGGATTCCTACGAGCAGTACTTC. Full variable domain (remainder filled in from reference TRBV9 and TRBJ2-7): DSGVTQTPKHLITATGQRVTLRCSPRSGDLSVYWYQQSLDQGLQFLIQYYNGEERAKGNILERFSAQQFPDLHSELNLSSLELGDSALYFCASSWGVQQDSYEQYFGPGTRLTVT.

V usage is TRBV29-1 and J usage is TRBJ1-1, with a weak D call TRBD1 (5 bases). Trimming removed 6 bases from V and 4 bases from J, with 18 bases in between. The CDR3 is 14 residues long. Germline V gene lookup returns CDR1 SQVTM and CDR2 ANQGSEA. The CDR3 here is CSVAGAQGSTEAFF. The CDR3 region has the DNA TGCAGCGTCGCTGGAGCCCAGGGAAGCACTGAAGCTTTCTTT.

The genes are TRBV30 and TRBJ1-6; D is uncertain. The CDR3 is 16 amino acids. Trimming removed 0 bases from V and 7 bases from J, with 16 bases in between. Looked up from germline, CDR1 is GTSNPN and CDR2 is SVGIG (reference sequence). CDR3: CAWSVGPASGNSPLHF. The CDR3 nucleotides are TGTGCCTGGAGTGTCGGCCCCGCATCAGGCAATTCACCCCTCCACTTT.

This chain uses TRBV29-1 with TRBJ2-5; 7 nucleotides line up with TRBD2. Germline trimming cut 8 bases from V and 4 bases from J; bases unmatched to any gene: 16. CDR3 length equals 15 residues. CDR1 and CDR2 from the germline V gene are SQVTM and ANQGSEA. CDR3 sequence: CSSWDYQPPPETQYF. The DNA of the CDR3 is TGCAGCTCGTGGGACTACCAACCACCTCCAGAGACCCAGTACTTC. Together with reference TRBV29-1 and TRBJ2-5, the CDR3 gives the full variable domain: SAVISQKPSRDICQRGTSLTIQCQVDSQVTMMFWYRQQPGQSLTLIATANQGSEATYESGFVIDKFPISRPNLTFSTLTVSNMSPEDSSIYLCSSWDYQPPPETQYFGPGTRLLVL.

The rearrangement joins TRBV6-1 to TRBJ2-1, with 7 bases aligning to TRBD2. Germline V gene lookup returns CDR1 MNHNS and CDR2 SASEGT. With V trimmed by 0 bases and J by 9 bases, 5 bases remained unmatched. This CDR3 has 14 residues. CDR3 sequence (DNA): TGTGCCAGCAGTGAAGCATACTGGGGGGGTGAGCAGTTCTTC. It yields the protein CASSEAYWGGEQFF.

This clone was counted between two and nine times. The chain has TRBV5-1 and TRBJ2-1; TRBD1 matches at 8 bases. The V and J ends lost 7 bases and 5 bases, in that order; junction bases with no gene match: 5. CDR3 length: 13 residues. Germline V gives CDR1 SGHRS, CDR2 YFSETQ. The CDR3 nucleotides are TGCGCCAGCTACCTGGACAGGGACAATGAGCAGTTCTTC. Amino acids: CASYLDRDNEQFF.

CDR3 DNA sequence: TGTGCCAGCAGGGACAGGGGGCTCAACTCCTACGAGCAGTACTTC. Translated: CASRDRGLNSYEQYF. The chain combines TRBV2 with TRBJ2-7, with 11 bases matching TRBD1. Germline-derived CDR1 and CDR2 are SNHLY and FYNNEI. V gave up 6 bases and J gave up 0 bases; unmatched junction bases: 4. The CDR3 totals 15 residues.

This chain connects TRBV6-5 to TRBJ2-7; D is possibly TRBD2 (6 bases). This CDR3 region has 15 residues. The germline V and J ends were trimmed by 0 bases and 4 bases, with 13 bases remaining between them. Germline CDR1 is MNHEY and CDR2 is SVGAGI. CDR3 residues: CASSYSPGEPYEQYF. In nucleotides, the CDR3 is TGTGCCAGCAGTTACTCACCGGGAGAGCCTTACGAGCAGTACTTC.

The chain links TRBV27 to TRBJ1-6; perhaps TRBD1 as D (5 bases). The germline CDR1 and CDR2 sequences are MNHEY and SMNVEV (reference sequence). The CDR3 length is 11 residues. V lost 2 bases, J lost 13 bases, and 6 bases lay in between. The CDR3 sequence: CASSLRGPLHF. Here the CDR3 DNA reads TGTGCCAGCAGTTTACGGGGCCCCCTCCACTTT.

This chain joins TRBV10-1 and TRBJ2-7, with no clear D. The germline gives CDR1 WNHNN, CDR2 SYGVQD (reference sequence). Trimming left V 3 bases short and J 6 bases short, with 12 bases between. The CDR3 contains 13 residues. The DNA for the CDR3 is TGCGCCAGCAGTGATTGGTCCCGAGGCGAGCAGTACTTC. Encoded protein: CASSDWSRGEQYF.

This clone was picked up a small number of times. Germline is not matched at one junction end, which may reflect a read error. The chain combines TRBV25-1 with TRBJ1-2, with D tentatively TRBD1 (6 bases). Germline loops: CDR1 MGHDK, CDR2 SYGVNS. CDR3 length: 12 residues. CDR3 nucleotide sequence: TGTGCCAGCAGCGAAGGATGGGGACACCCTTCTTTC. This codes for CASSEGWGHPSF.

The chain has TRBV27 and TRBJ1-5, with D maybe TRBD1 (5 bases). Germline CDR1 MNHEY, CDR2 SMNVEV (reference sequence). Trimming left V 4 bases short and J 1 base short, with 14 bases between. This CDR3 has 16 residues. The CDR3 DNA follows: TGTGCCAGCAGTTCCTCCACAGGCAAAAGCAATCAGCCCCAGCATTTT. Its translation is CASSSSTGKSNQPQHF.

About this clone itself: The sample carries other DNA sequences with the same CDR3. The CDR3 is CSVAGGGNQPQHF. The DNA of the CDR3 is TGCAGCGTGGCGGGGGGGGGCAATCAGCCCCAGCATTTT. The rearrangement links TRBV29-1 to TRBJ1-5; TRBD1 might be the D (5 bases). Trimming stripped 6 bases from V and 2 bases from J, with 11 bases between. The CDR3 is 13 residues long. Looked up from germline, CDR1 is SQVTM and CDR2 is ANQGSEA.

This clone was seen a handful of times. The same CDR3 can be traced to other DNA sequences in this sample. This chain uses TRBV11-2 with TRBJ2-2, with D perhaps matching TRBD2 (5 bases). The CDR3 is made up of 13 amino acids. Trimming pared 1 base from V and 6 bases from J, leaving 6 bases between. Germline V CDR1 and CDR2: SGHAT, FQNNGV. The CDR3 reads CASSLAGSGELFF. In DNA, the CDR3 is TGTGCCAGCAGCTTAGCGGGGTCCGGGGAGCTGTTTTTT.

The chain couples TRBV29-1 to TRBJ2-3; unclear D gene. Trimming stripped 4 bases from V and 2 bases from J, with 10 bases between. This CDR3 contains 13 residues. Germline-derived CDR1 and CDR2 are SQVTM and ANQGSEA. CDR3 residues: CSVVPDFTDTQYF. The CDR3, as DNA: TGCAGCGTTGTTCCCGATTTCACAGATACGCAGTATTTT.

The chain employs TRBV29-1 and TRBJ1-1; D remains unclear. Germline V gene lookup returns CDR1 SQVTM and CDR2 ANQGSEA. The CDR3 extends over 13 amino acids. The germline V and J ends were trimmed by 4 bases and 4 bases, with 13 bases remaining between them. The CDR3 nucleotides are TGCAGCGTTGGTGGGCGTCAGGTCACTGAAGCTTTCTTT. It is translated as CSVGGRQVTEAFF.

The chain uses TRBV5-4 and TRBJ2-7; 13 positions match TRBD2. CDR1 is SGHNT, CDR2 YYREEE, per germline (reference sequence). After removal of 4 bases from V and 5 bases from J, the junction contained 6 bases not matched to a gene. This CDR3 comprises 15 residues. CDR3 sequence (DNA): TGTGCCAGCAGCGTACTAGCGGGAGGGCCCCACGAGCAGTACTTC. Translation: CASSVLAGGPHEQYF.